This TCR beta chain was captured by sequencing in a study of cytomegalovirus exposure and HLA in healthy donors. Turning to the study itself: Early released data had about 85 million unique TCRs, all coming from HLA-typed donors.

Germline V gene data show CDR1 as ENHRY and CDR2 as SYGVKD. This CDR3 has 16 amino acids. V gave up 3 bases and J gave up 2 bases; unmatched junction bases: 4. 60 Vbeta and 13 Jbeta primers were used in PCR. Produced via immunoSEQ multiplex PCR; TCRdb's table is partial and in-frame only. The table includes 160,000 or so clones, over 75% detected once. The gene calls are TRBV10-3 and TRBJ2-5; 12 nucleotides align to TRBD2. The sample comprised PBMCs. The clonotype was recovered from a man aged 40-49 years in good health and CMV-seronegative. The CDR3 loop reads CAISDPGLAGQETQYF. In DNA form, the CDR3 reads TGTGCCATCAGTGACCCCGGACTAGCGGGACAAGAGACCCAGTACTTC.